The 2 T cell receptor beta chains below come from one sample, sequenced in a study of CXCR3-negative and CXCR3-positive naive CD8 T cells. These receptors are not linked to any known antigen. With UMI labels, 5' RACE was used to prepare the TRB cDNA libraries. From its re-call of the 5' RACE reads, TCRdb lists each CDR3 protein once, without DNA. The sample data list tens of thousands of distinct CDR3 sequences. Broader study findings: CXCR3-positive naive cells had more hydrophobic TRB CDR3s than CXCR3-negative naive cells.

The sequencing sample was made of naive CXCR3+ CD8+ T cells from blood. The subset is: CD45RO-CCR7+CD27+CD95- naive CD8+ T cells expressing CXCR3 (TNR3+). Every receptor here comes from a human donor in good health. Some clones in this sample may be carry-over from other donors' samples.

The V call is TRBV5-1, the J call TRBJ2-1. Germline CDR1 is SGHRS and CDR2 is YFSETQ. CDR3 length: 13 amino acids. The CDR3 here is CASRESSYNEQFF.

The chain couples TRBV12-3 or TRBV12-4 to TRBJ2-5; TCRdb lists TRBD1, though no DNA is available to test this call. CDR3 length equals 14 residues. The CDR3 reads CASNPRGGGETQYF.